This TCR beta chain was recorded in a study of blood T cell repertoires in COVID-19. At the level of the study: COVID-19 samples from acute and convalescent phases originated in the United States, Italy and Spain. T cells, B-cell-depleted T cells, or PBMCs provided the cDNA or gDNA that served as material.

The Seattle patients, enrolled during active infection, were followed longitudinally. The germline CDR1 and CDR2 sequences are MNHEY and SVGAGI. V was clipped by 6 bases and J by 8 bases; unmatched bases: 6. The CDR3 spans 12 residues. This clone was counted a single time. As originally analysed: Amplification from reference gene primers served as the basis for estimated nucleated cell counts. This table comes from immunoSEQ multiplex PCR, and its TCRdb copy is limited to in-frame clones, with some not included. The D gene and trimming were derived from the DNA, and the V and J assignments and clone size from that table. The data show some 180,000 clones, with around 79% seen just once and almost 6% held by the top ten.

The clonotype was recovered from a woman aged 40-49 years with COVID-19, enrolled during active disease. The source material was peripheral blood. The chain combines TRBV6-5 with TRBJ1-1; 7 bases fit TRBD1. In DNA, the CDR3 is TGTGCCAGCAGAACCAACAGGGGAGAAGCTTTCTTT. Encoded protein: CASRTNRGEAFF.